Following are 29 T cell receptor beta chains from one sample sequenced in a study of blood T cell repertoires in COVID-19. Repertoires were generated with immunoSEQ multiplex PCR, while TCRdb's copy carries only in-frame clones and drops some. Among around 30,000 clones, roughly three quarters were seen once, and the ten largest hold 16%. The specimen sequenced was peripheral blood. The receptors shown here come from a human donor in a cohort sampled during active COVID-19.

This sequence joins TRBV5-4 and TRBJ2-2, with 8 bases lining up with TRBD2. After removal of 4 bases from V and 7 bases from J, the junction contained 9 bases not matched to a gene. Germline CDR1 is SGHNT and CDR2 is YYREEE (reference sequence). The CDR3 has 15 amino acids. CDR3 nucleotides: TGTGCCAGCAGCCCTGAGCGGGGGTTTATCGGGGAGCTGTTTTTT. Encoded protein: CASSPERGFIGELFF.

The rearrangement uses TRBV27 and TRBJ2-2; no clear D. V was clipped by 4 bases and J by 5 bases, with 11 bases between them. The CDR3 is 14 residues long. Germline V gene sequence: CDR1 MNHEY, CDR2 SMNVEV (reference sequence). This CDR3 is CASSSWQSTGELFF. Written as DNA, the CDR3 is TGTGCCAGCAGTTCGTGGCAGTCGACCGGGGAGCTGTTTTTT.

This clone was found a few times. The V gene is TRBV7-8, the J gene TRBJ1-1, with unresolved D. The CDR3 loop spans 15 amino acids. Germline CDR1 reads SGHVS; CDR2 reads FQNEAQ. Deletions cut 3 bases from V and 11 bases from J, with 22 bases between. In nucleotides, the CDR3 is TGTGCCAGCAGCTTCGGGGAGGTAGGCCTCAGTTTGGCTTTCTTT. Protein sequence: CASSFGEVGLSLAFF.

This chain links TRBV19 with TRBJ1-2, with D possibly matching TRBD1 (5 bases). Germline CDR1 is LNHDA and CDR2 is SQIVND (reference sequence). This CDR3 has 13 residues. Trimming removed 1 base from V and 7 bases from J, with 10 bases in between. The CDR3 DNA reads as TGTGCCAGTAGTATAGCAGGGATCGGTGGCTACACCTTC. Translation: CASSIAGIGGYTF.

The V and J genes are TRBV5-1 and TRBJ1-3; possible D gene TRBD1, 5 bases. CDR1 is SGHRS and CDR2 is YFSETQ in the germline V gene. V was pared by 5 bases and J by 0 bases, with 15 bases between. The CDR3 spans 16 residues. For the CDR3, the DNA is TGCGCCAGCAGTCGGGACTGGGGAAACTCTGGAAACACCATATATTTT. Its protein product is CASSRDWGNSGNTIYF.

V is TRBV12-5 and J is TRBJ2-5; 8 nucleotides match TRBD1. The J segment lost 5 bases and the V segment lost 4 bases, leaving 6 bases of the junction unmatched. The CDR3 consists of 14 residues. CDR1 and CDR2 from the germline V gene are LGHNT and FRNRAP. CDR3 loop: CASGWAGGRETQYF. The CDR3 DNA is TGTGCTAGTGGTTGGGCAGGGGGCAGGGAGACCCAGTACTTC.

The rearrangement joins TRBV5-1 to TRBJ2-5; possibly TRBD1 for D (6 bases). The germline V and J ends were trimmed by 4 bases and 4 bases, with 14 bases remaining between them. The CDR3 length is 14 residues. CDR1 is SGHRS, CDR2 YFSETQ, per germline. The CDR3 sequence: CASSRLGGRETQYF. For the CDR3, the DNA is TGCGCCAGCAGCCGGTTAGGGGGAAGAGAGACCCAGTACTTC.

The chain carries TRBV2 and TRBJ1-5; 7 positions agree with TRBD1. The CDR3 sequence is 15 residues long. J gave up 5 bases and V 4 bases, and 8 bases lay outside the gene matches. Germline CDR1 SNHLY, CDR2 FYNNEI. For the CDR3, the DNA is TGTGCCAGCAGTGTCCCGCGTCAGGGGGATCAGCCCCAGCATTTT. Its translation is CASSVPRQGDQPQHF.

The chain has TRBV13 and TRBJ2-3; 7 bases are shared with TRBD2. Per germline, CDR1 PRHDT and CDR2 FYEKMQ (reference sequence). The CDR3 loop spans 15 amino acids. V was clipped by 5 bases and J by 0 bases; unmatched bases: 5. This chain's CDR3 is CASSAPGLSTDTQYF. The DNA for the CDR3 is TGTGCCAGCAGCGCCCCGGGACTAAGCACAGATACGCAGTATTTT.

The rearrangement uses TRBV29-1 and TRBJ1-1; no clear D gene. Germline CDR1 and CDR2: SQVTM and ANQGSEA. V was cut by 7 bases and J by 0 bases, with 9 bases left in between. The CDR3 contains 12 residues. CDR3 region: CSAQQMNTEAFF. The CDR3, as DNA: TGCAGCGCCCAACAGATGAACACTGAAGCTTTCTTT.

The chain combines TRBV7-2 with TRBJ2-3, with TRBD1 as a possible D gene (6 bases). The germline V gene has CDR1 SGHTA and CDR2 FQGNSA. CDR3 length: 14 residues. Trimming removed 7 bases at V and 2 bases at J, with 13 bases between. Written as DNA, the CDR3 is TGTGCCAGCAATTTGAGGGGACACACAGATACGCAGTATTTT. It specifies CASNLRGHTDTQYF.

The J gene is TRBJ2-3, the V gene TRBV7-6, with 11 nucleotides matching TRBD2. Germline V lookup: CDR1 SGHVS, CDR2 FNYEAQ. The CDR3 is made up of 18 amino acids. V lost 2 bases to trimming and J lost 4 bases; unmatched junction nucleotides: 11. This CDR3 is CASSLLAGGKGAADTQYF. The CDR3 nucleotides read TGTGCCAGCAGCTTATTAGCGGGAGGGAAGGGGGCCGCAGATACGCAGTATTTT.

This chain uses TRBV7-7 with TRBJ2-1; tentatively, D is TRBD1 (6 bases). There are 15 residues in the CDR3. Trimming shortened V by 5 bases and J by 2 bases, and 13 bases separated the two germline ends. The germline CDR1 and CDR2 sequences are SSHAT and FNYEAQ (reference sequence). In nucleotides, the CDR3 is TGTGCCAGCAGCCTCCGACAGGAAACCTACAATGAGCAGTTCTTC. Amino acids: CASSLRQETYNEQFF. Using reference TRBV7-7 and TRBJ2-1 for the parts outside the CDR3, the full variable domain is GAGVSQSPRYKVTKRGQDVTLRCDPISSHATLYWYQQALGQGPEFLTYFNYEAQPDKSGLPSDRFSAERPEGSISTLTIQRTEQRDSAMYRCASSLRQETYNEQFFGPGTRLTVL.

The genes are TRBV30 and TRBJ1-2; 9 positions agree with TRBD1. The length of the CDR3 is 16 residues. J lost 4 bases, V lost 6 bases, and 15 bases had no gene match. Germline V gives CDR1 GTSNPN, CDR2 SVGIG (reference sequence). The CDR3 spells CACPGQGDYEAYGYTF. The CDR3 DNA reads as TGTGCCTGCCCGGGACAGGGAGATTATGAGGCCTATGGCTACACCTTC.

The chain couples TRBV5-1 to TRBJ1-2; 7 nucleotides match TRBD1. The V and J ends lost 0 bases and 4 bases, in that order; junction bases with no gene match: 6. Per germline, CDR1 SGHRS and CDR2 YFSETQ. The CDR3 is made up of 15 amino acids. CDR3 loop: CASSLDGQAAYGYTF. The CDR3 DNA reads TGCGCCAGCAGCTTGGACGGACAGGCTGCCTATGGCTACACCTTC.

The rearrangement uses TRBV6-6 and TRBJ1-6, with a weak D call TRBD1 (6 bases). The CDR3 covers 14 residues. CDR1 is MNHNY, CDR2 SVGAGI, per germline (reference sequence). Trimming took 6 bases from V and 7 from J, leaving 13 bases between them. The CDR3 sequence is CASRLTGINSPLHF. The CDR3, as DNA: TGTGCCAGCAGACTCACAGGGATCAATTCACCCCTCCACTTT.

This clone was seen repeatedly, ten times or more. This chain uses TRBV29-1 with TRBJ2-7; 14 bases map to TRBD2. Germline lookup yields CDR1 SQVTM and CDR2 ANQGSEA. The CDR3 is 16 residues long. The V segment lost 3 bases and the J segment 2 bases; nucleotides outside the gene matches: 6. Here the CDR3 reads CSVEGLAGAGTYEQYF. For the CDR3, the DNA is TGCAGCGTTGAGGGACTAGCGGGAGCAGGAACCTACGAGCAGTACTTC.

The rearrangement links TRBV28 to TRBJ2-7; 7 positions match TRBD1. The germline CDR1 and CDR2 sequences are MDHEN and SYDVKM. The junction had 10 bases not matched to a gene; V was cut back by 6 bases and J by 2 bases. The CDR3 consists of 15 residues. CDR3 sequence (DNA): TGTGCCAGCAGGTCTAGGGGGACAGTCCCCTACGAGCAGTACTTC. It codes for CASRSRGTVPYEQYF.

The CDR3 here is CASSDSSGANVLTF. Here the CDR3 DNA reads TGTGCCAGTAGTGACAGCTCTGGGGCCAACGTCCTGACTTTC. The rearrangement links TRBV19 to TRBJ2-6; TRBD1 might be the D (5 bases). The CDR3 covers 14 residues. Germline V gives CDR1 LNHDA, CDR2 SQIVND (reference sequence). Trimming pared 5 bases from V and 0 bases from J, leaving 5 bases between.

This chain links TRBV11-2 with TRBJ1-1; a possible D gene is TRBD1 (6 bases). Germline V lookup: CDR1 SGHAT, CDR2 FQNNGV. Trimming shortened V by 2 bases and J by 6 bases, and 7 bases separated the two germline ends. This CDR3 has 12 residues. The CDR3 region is CASSLTGSEAFF. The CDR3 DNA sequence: TGTGCCAGCAGCTTAACAGGGTCTGAAGCTTTCTTT.

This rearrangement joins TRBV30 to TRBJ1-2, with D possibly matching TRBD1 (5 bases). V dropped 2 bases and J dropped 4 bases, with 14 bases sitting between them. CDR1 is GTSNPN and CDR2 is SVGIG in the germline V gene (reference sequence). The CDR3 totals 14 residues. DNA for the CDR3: TGTGCCTGGAGTCCCCGGACATATCCCTATGGCTACACCTTC. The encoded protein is CAWSPRTYPYGYTF.

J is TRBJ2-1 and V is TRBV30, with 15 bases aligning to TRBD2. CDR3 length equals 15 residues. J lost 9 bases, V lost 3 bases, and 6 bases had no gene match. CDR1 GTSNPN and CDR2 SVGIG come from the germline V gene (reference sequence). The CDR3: CAWRARTSGRGEQFF. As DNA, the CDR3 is TGTGCCTGGAGGGCACGGACTAGCGGGAGGGGTGAGCAGTTCTTC.

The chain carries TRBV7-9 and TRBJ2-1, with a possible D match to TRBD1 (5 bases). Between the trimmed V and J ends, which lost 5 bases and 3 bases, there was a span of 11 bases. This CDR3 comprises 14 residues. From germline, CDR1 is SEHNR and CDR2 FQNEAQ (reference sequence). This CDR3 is CASSQQDFYNEQFF. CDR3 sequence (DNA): TGTGCCAGCAGCCAACAGGATTTCTACAATGAGCAGTTCTTC. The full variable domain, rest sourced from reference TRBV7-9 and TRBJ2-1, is DTGVSQNPRHKITKRGQNVTFRCDPISEHNRLYWYRQTLGQGPEFLTYFQNEAQLEKSRLLSDRFSAERPKGSFSTLEIQRTEQGDSAMYLCASSQQDFYNEQFFGPGTRLTVL.

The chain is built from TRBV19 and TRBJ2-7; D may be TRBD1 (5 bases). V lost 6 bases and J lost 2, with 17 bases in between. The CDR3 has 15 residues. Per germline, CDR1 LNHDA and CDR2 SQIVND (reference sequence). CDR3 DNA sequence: TGTGCCAGTAGCGATTCGGCAGGGATCACCTACGAGCAGTACTTC. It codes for CASSDSAGITYEQYF.

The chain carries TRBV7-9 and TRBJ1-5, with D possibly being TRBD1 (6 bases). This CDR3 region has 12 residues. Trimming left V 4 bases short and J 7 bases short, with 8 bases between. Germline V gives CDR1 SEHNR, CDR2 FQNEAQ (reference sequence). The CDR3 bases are TGTGCCAGCAGCTCAGGGGTACAGCCCCAGCATTTT. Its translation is CASSSGVQPQHF.

The CDR3 is CASSFSDSPLHEQYF. CDR3 DNA: TGTGCCAGCAGCTTCTCGGACTCCCCACTCCACGAGCAGTACTTC. This chain joins TRBV11-2 and TRBJ2-7; D is perhaps TRBD2 (5 bases). Germline V gene data show CDR1 as SGHAT and CDR2 as FQNNGV. This CDR3 is 15 amino acids long. V was cut by 3 bases and J by 5 bases, with 17 bases left in between.

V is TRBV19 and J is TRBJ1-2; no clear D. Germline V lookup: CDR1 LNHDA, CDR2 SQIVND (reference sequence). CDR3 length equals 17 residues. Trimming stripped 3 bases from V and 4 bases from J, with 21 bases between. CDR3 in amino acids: CASSMGVLDSTRYGYTF. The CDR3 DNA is TGTGCCAGTAGTATGGGCGTCTTGGACTCCACCCGCTATGGCTACACCTTC.

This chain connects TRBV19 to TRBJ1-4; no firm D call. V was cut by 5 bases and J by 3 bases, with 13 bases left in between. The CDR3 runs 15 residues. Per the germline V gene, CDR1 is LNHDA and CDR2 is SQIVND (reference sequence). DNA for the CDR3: TGTGCCAGTAGTCCCTCCAAAGCGGCTAATGAAAAACTGTTTTTT. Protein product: CASSPSKAANEKLFF.

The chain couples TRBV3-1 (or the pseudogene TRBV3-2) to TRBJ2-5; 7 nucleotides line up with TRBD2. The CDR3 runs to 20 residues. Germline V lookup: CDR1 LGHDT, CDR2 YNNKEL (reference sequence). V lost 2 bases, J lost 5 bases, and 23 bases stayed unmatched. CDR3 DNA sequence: TGTGCCAGCAGCCAATACGAGGTCTTTTTCGTGACGGGAGGAGTGGAGACCCAGTACTTC. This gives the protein CASSQYEVFFVTGGVETQYF.